This passage covers 26 T cell receptor beta chains from one sample sequenced in a study of shared clonotypes between healthy human individuals. Some clones are missing from TCRdb's copy, which holds only in-frame ones; the method was immunoSEQ multiplex PCR. The table has about 2.1 million clones, just under 95% seen once. Terminally differentiated effector memory CD45RA+ cells were left out of the naive CD8 fraction, which was CD45RO-negative and positively selected for CCR7. The sample comprised naive CD8+ T cells from PBMCs. Receptors were obtained from a young man in good health. Some clones in this sample may be carry-over from other donors' samples.

J is TRBJ1-5 and V is TRBV19; 7 bases match TRBD1. Per the germline V gene, CDR1 is LNHDA and CDR2 is SQIVND (reference sequence). The CDR3 contains 14 residues. After removal of 5 bases from V and 10 bases from J, the junction contained 11 bases not matched to a gene. The CDR3 is CASSQRSGGKPQHF. Written as DNA, the CDR3 is TGTGCCAGTAGTCAGAGGTCAGGGGGTAAACCCCAGCATTTT.

CDR3 in DNA: TGTGCCAGCAGCCGGGGGACAGCCTACAATGAGCAGTTCTTC. Protein sequence: CASSRGTAYNEQFF. The gene calls are TRBV5-4 and TRBJ2-1; D is perhaps TRBD1 (7 bases). Trimming took off 4 bases at V and 2 bases at J, with 10 bases between the two ends. Germline CDR1 reads SGHNT; CDR2 reads YYREEE (reference sequence). The CDR3 totals 14 residues.

This chain connects TRBV6-1 to TRBJ2-3, with 15 bases matching TRBD2. Per germline, CDR1 MNHNS and CDR2 SASEGT. Germline trimming cut 11 bases from V and 5 bases from J; bases unmatched to any gene: 8. The CDR3 length is 15 residues. CDR3 bases: TGTGCCGTCGGACTAGCGGGAGGGCCTGGAGATACGCAGTATTTT. It yields the protein CAVGLAGGPGDTQYF.

The chain recombines TRBV11-2 with TRBJ2-1; D is uncertain. V lost 2 bases, J lost 0 bases, and 8 bases lay in between. The CDR3 has 15 amino acids. Per germline, CDR1 SGHAT and CDR2 FQNNGV. The CDR3 nucleotides are TGTGCCAGCAGCTTAATTAGAGGCTCCTACAATGAGCAGTTCTTC. Residues: CASSLIRGSYNEQFF.

The rearrangement uses TRBV10-1 and TRBJ2-3; 14 nucleotides align to TRBD2. V shed 5 bases and J 1 base; nucleotides not matched to a gene: 2. Germline-derived CDR1 and CDR2 are WNHNN and SYGVQD (reference sequence). CDR3 length equals 16 residues. The CDR3 is CASSSGLAGGTDTQYF. The CDR3 DNA follows: TGCGCCAGCAGTTCGGGACTAGCGGGGGGCACAGATACGCAGTATTTT.

The chain combines TRBV7-6 with TRBJ2-2, with 15 bases lining up with TRBD2. V dropped 5 bases and J dropped 8; count of bases not matched to a gene: 6. The CDR3 runs 16 residues. In germline, CDR1 is SGHVS, CDR2 FNYEAQ. The CDR3 DNA reads as TGTGCCAGCAGCCACGGACTAGCGGGAGGGCTGGGGGAGCTGTTTTTT. Its protein product is CASSHGLAGGLGELFF.

This clone was detected once. The J gene is TRBJ2-2, the V gene TRBV5-4; the D is unclear. The CDR3 loop spans 12 amino acids. V lost 5 bases and J 6 bases, leaving 8 bases between the germline ends. Germline CDR1 is SGHNT and CDR2 is YYREEE (reference sequence). The CDR3 DNA is TGTGCCAGCAGGGAAGTGGCCGGGGAGCTGTTTTTT. Translated: CASREVAGELFF.

The genes are TRBV29-1 and TRBJ1-2, with a tentative D call TRBD1 (5 bases). Per germline, CDR1 SQVTM and CDR2 ANQGSEA. Trimming shortened V by 6 bases and J by 4 bases, and 9 bases separated the two germline ends. The length of the CDR3 is 11 residues. CDR3 region: CSVREIYGYTF. The CDR3 bases are TGCAGCGTCAGGGAGATCTATGGCTACACCTTC.

The chain employs TRBV19 and TRBJ1-1; no firm D call. Germline V gene data show CDR1 as LNHDA and CDR2 as SQIVND (reference sequence). Trimming removed 2 bases at V and 3 bases at J, with 7 bases between. The CDR3 loop spans 13 amino acids. DNA of the CDR3: TGTGCCAGTAGTATATCGCCCCACACTGAAGCTTTCTTT. Translating it yields CASSISPHTEAFF. Full variable domain (rest looked up from reference TRBV19 and TRBJ1-1): DGGITQSPKYLFRKEGQNVTLSCEQNLNHDAMYWYRQDPGQGLRLIYYSQIVNDFQKGDIAEGYSVSREKKESFPLTVTSAQKNPTAFYLCASSISPHTEAFFGQGTRLTVV.

This sequence joins TRBV9 and TRBJ2-1, with TRBD2 identical over 10 bases. Germline V gives CDR1 SGDLS, CDR2 YYNGEE. Trimming removed 3 bases from V and 5 bases from J; junction bases left unmatched: 5. The length of the CDR3 is 15 residues. The DNA for the CDR3 is TGTGCCAGCAGCGCTAGCGGGAGTAGCCACAATGAGCAGTTCTTC. This encodes CASSASGSSHNEQFF.

The chain is built from TRBV11-2 and TRBJ2-7; 9 nucleotides match TRBD1. This CDR3 contains 14 residues. Per the germline V gene, CDR1 is SGHAT and CDR2 is FQNNGV. V shed 4 bases and J 5 bases; nucleotides not matched to a gene: 6. The CDR3 bases are TGTGCCAGCAGCTCCGGGACAGGGTACCACGAGCAGTACTTC. Translated, it gives CASSSGTGYHEQYF. The full variable domain, its missing parts supplied by reference TRBV11-2 and TRBJ2-7, is EAGVAQSPRYKIIEKRQSVAFWCNPISGHATLYWYQQILGQGPKLLIQFQNNGVVDDSQLPKDRFSAERLKGVDSTLKIQPAKLEDSAVYLCASSSGTGYHEQYFGPGTRLTVT.

The chain recombines TRBV4-1 with TRBJ2-2; D might be TRBD1 (6 bases). The CDR3 sequence is 14 residues long. Trimming stripped 5 bases from V and 2 bases from J, with 9 bases between. CDR1 is MGHRA and CDR2 is YSYEKL in the germline V gene. CDR3 bases: TGCGCCAGCAGCTCCAGGGGTAACACCGGGGAGCTGTTTTTT. Amino acids: CASSSRGNTGELFF.

This clone was detected only once. The gene calls are TRBV4-1 and TRBJ2-7; possibly TRBD2 for D (5 bases). The CDR3 runs 14 residues. Germline assignment: CDR1 MGHRA and CDR2 YSYEKL. Trimming left V 3 bases short and J 4 bases short, with 13 bases between. CDR3 nucleotide sequence: TGCGCCAGCAGCCACGGAGCTAGCTTTTACGAGCAGTACTTC. Translating it yields CASSHGASFYEQYF.

This chain joins TRBV27 and TRBJ2-5, with D possibly TRBD2 on 5 matching bases. The CDR3 spans 15 residues. Deletions cut 6 bases from V and 1 base from J, with 15 bases between. Germline assignment: CDR1 MNHEY and CDR2 SMNVEV (reference sequence). The CDR3 DNA sequence: TGTGCCAGCAGATTCTCGAGGGCGAGCCAAGAGACCCAGTACTTC. Its protein is CASRFSRASQETQYF.

This clone was observed once. The same CDR3 can be traced to other DNA sequences in this sample. This sequence joins TRBV4-1 and TRBJ2-1; 14 bases agree with TRBD2. CDR3 length: 16 residues. CDR1 is MGHRA, CDR2 YSYEKL, per germline. Trimming removed 4 bases from V and 4 bases from J; junction bases left unmatched: 3. CDR3: CASSPRLAGGYNEQFF. The CDR3 nucleotides are TGCGCCAGCAGCCCGCGACTAGCGGGAGGGTACAATGAGCAGTTCTTC.

This sequence joins TRBV6-6 and TRBJ2-7; TRBD1 matches at 10 bases. Unmatched junction bases numbered 6, after V lost 4 bases and J lost 3 bases. CDR3 length equals 15 residues. Germline V CDR1 and CDR2: MNHNY, SVGAGI (reference sequence). CDR3 residues: CASSFSGTGVYEQYF. CDR3 sequence (DNA): TGTGCCAGCAGTTTCTCCGGGACAGGGGTCTACGAGCAGTACTTC.

The rearrangement joins TRBV6-6 to TRBJ2-7; D is unclear. Germline V lookup: CDR1 MNHNY, CDR2 SVGAGI (reference sequence). Trimming removed 1 base from V and 1 base from J, with 11 bases in between. The CDR3 spans 15 residues. Here the CDR3 reads CASSYYHSNSYEQYF. The CDR3 DNA is TGTGCCAGCAGTTACTATCACAGCAATTCCTACGAGCAGTACTTC.

The gene calls are TRBV9 and TRBJ2-3; tentative D call: TRBD2 (5 bases). The V gene's germline CDR1 is SGDLS and CDR2 YYNGEE. V gave up 3 bases and J gave up 5 bases, with 13 bases separating them. The CDR3 sequence is 14 residues long. DNA for the CDR3: TGTGCCAGCAGCGCGGTACTAGTCCAAGATACGCAGTATTTT. Its translation: CASSAVLVQDTQYF. The full variable domain, in which reference TRBV9 and TRBJ2-3 provide the parts outside the CDR3, is DSGVTQTPKHLITATGQRVTLRCSPRSGDLSVYWYQQSLDQGLQFLIQYYNGEERAKGNILERFSAQQFPDLHSELNLSSLELGDSALYFCASSAVLVQDTQYFGPGTRLTVL.

This clone has a single count. The genes are TRBV19 and TRBJ1-1, with D maybe TRBD1 (6 bases). This CDR3 region has 15 residues. Germline CDR1 reads LNHDA; CDR2 reads SQIVND (reference sequence). V lost 7 bases to trimming and J lost 4 bases, with 19 bases between them. CDR3 protein: CASTPRTRGSTEAFF. CDR3 nucleotides: TGTGCCAGTACCCCGAGAACCAGGGGTTCCACTGAAGCTTTCTTT.

The CDR3 nucleotides are TGCGCCAGTAAGATCGCTGGGCCCTCTCTACCCAATGAGCAGTTCTTC. It translates to CASKIAGPSLPNEQFF. The chain couples TRBV5-1 to TRBJ2-1; no reliable D call. Germline CDR1 reads SGHRS; CDR2 reads YFSETQ. V was cut by 8 bases and J by 6 bases, with 24 bases left in between. The CDR3 is 16 residues long.

This clone was seen a handful of times. The V call is TRBV6-1, the J call TRBJ1-5; D ambiguous. In germline, CDR1 is MNHNS, CDR2 SASEGT. CDR3 length: 12 amino acids. Trimming cost V 6 bases and J 2 bases, with 5 bases left between them. The DNA for the CDR3 is TGTGCCAGCAGGGAACGCAATCAGCCCCAGCATTTT. Translation gives CASRERNQPQHF.

CDR3 DNA sequence: TGTGCCAGCAGTGGCAGGGCGTACCAAGAGACCCAGTACTTC. Translation: CASSGRAYQETQYF. This sequence joins TRBV6-1 and TRBJ2-5, with a weak D call TRBD1 (5 bases). V shed 4 bases and J shed 0 bases, with 9 bases lying between them. CDR3 size: 14 residues. Germline lookup yields CDR1 MNHNS and CDR2 SASEGT.

The chain recombines TRBV7-2 with TRBJ2-1; the match to TRBD2 covers 13 bases. Looked up from germline, CDR1 is SGHTA and CDR2 is FQGNSA. With V trimmed by 0 bases and J by 2 bases, 10 bases remained unmatched. The CDR3 extends over 20 amino acids. As DNA, the CDR3 is TGTGCCAGCAGCTTAGCAATCTCTACTAGCGGGAGGGCCCCCTACAATGAGCAGTTCTTC. Amino acids: CASSLAISTSGRAPYNEQFF.

The V call is TRBV9, the J call TRBJ2-2; D is ambiguous. The CDR3 is 14 amino acids. The germline V and J ends were trimmed by 3 bases and 4 bases, with 10 bases remaining between them. Germline V gives CDR1 SGDLS, CDR2 YYNGEE. CDR3 sequence (DNA): TGTGCCAGCAGCGCCGGGTCCACCACCGGGGAGCTGTTTTTT. Encoded protein: CASSAGSTTGELFF.

V gene TRBV9 combines with J gene TRBJ2-7; 9 bases align to TRBD1. V gave up 3 bases and J gave up 6 bases; unmatched junction bases: 10. The CDR3 runs 15 residues. Per the germline V gene, CDR1 is SGDLS and CDR2 is YYNGEE. The CDR3 DNA reads TGTGCCAGCAGCGCCCTCTCCGGGACAGGGAGCGAGCAGTACTTC. This sequence encodes CASSALSGTGSEQYF.

V gene TRBV28 combines with J gene TRBJ1-2; tentatively, D is TRBD1 (5 bases). Trimming left V 11 bases short and J 8 bases short, with 18 bases between. Germline V gene data show CDR1 as MDHEN and CDR2 as SYDVKM. CDR3 size: 12 residues. In DNA form, the CDR3 reads TGTGCCCCCCCCGGGGCCCGCCGGGGCTACACCTTC. It codes for CAPPGARRGYTF.